This T cell receptor (beta chain) was recovered during a study of blood T cell repertoires in COVID-19. Study information: Nucleic acid was either cDNA or gDNA, and it came from T cells, B-cell-depleted T cells, or PBMCs.

In the authors' methods: The authors estimated nucleated cell counts from reference gene primer amplification. TCRdb keeps only in-frame clones here, not all; method: immunoSEQ multiplex PCR. D and trimming come from the DNA, and the V and J calls and clone size come from that table. The sample holds approximately 200,000 clones, around four fifths seen once. Each recovered donor of Cohort 3 presented with two negative PCRs, clearance, or symptom resolution. Material for sequencing was PBMCs or T cells enriched from blood (not recorded which). The sequence derives from a man aged 35 to 55 who had recovered from COVID-19.

CDR3 DNA sequence: TGTGCCAGCAGCTTACGATCGGGAGGGCTCGAGACCCAGTACTTC. It translates to CASSLRSGGLETQYF. The V gene is TRBV7-9, the J gene TRBJ2-5; 8 bases are shared with TRBD2. V gave up 2 bases and J gave up 5 bases; unmatched junction bases: 7. Germline CDR1 SEHNR, CDR2 FQNEAQ (reference sequence). The CDR3 is made up of 15 amino acids.